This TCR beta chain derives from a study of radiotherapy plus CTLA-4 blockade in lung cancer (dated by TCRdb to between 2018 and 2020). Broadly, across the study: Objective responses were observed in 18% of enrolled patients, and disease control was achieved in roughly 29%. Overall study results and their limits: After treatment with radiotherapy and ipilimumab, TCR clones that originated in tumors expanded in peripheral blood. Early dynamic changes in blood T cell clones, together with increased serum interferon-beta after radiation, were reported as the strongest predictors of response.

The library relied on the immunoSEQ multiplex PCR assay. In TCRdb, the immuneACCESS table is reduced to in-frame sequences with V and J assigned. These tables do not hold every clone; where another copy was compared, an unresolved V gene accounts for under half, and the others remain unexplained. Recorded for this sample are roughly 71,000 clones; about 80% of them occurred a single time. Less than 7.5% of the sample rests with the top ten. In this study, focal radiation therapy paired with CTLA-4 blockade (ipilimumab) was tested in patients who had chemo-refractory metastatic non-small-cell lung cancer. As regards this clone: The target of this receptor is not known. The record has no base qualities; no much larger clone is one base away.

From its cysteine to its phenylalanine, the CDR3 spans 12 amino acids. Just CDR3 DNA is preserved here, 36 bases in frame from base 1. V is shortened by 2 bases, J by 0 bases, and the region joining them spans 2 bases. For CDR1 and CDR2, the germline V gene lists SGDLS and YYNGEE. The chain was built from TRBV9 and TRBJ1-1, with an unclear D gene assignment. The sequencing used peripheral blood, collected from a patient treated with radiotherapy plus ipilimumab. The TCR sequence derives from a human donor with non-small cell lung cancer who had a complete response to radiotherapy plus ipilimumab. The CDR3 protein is CASSVMNTEAFF. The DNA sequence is TGTGCCAGCAGCGTCATGAACACTGAAGCTTTCTTT. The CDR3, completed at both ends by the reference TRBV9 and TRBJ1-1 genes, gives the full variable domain DSGVTQTPKHLITATGQRVTLRCSPRSGDLSVYWYQQSLDQGLQFLIQYYNGEERAKGNILERFSAQQFPDLHSELNLSSLELGDSALYFCASSVMNTEAFFGQGTRLTVV.